This TCR beta chain was obtained from a study of CD8 T cells in ankylosing spondylitis. Study results and limitations: The authors found the disease-linked clones to be CD8+ and relatively rare in peripheral blood. In ankylosing spondylitis blood, a motif of about eight highly homologous TCR beta variants appeared characteristic. Significantly higher representation of disease-linked clones was reported for matched ankylosing spondylitis synovial fluid.

Worth noting for this clonotype: The target antigen is unknown. It may be a read error: a sequence one base away is much more abundant.

The germline V gene encodes CDR1 DFQATT and CDR2 SNEGSKA (reference sequence). The CDR3 spans 14 residues. Library preparation for TCR beta used quantitative 5'-RACE with molecular barcodes. TCRdb reprocessed the 5' RACE reads with MiXCR, giving one entry per CDR3 protein. The table lists 220,000 or so distinct CDR3 sequences, over 9.5% of them singletons. The sequence was collected from a male donor with ankylosing spondylitis or in good health (not recorded which). What was sequenced was blood, either unsorted or a sorted T cell fraction (not recorded which). The rearrangement links TRBV20-1 to TRBJ2-7; 9 bases agree with TRBD2. This CDR3 is CSAGLPSGVGEQSF. The CDR3 DNA sequence: TGCAGTGCTGGGTTGCCTAGCGGGGTTGGCGAGCAGTCCTTC.